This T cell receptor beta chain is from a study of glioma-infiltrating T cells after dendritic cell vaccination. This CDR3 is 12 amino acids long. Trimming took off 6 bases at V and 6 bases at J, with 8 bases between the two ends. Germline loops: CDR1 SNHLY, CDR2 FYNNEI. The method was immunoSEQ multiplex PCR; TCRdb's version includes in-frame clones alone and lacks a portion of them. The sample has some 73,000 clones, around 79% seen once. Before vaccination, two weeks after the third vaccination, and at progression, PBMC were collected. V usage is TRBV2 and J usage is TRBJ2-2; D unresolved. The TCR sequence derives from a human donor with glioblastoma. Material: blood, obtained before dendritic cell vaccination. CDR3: CASRRVAGELFF. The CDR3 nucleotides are TGTGCCAGCAGACGAGTGGCCGGGGAGCTGTTTTTT. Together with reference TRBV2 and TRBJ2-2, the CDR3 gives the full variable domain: EPEVTQTPSHQVTQMGQEVILRCVPISNHLYFYWYRQILGQKVEFLVSFYNNEISEKSEIFDDQFSVERPDGSNFTLKIRSTKLEDSAMYFCASRRVAGELFFGEGSRLTVL.